A selection of T cell receptor beta chains follows, all from one sample in a study of cytomegalovirus exposure and HLA in healthy donors. Profiling relied on immunoSEQ multiplex PCR, and the TCRdb table lists in-frame clones only, not all of them. This table has roughly 180,000 clones, 75% to 90% appearing once. Sequencing was done on a sample of PBMCs. The source of these receptors is a boy aged 2-15 years in good health and CMV-seronegative. Each CDR3 is given with its conserved first and last residue. D genes are given only for firm matches. Clone size is given for some rows only: seen once, a few or many times, or a class if the clone is expanded.

d_gene,v_gene,abundance,j_gene,CDR3nt,CDR3aa
NA,TRBV30,NA,TRBJ1-2,TGTGCCTGGAATCCGGGTAACTATGGCTACACCTTC,CAWNPGNYGYTF
NA,TRBV5-4,NA,TRBJ1-2,TGTGCCAGCAGCTTGGCGTGGGGCTCGAACTATGGCTACACCTTC,CASSLAWGSNYGYTF
TRBD2,TRBV5-4,NA,TRBJ2-1,TGTGCCAGCAGCCGGAGGACTAGCGGGGGGATCGATGAGCAGTTCTTC,CASSRRTSGGIDEQFF
NA,TRBV2,NA,TRBJ1-2,TGTGCCAGCAGTGAAGTTGGGACTAGTTTAACCTACGGCTACACCTTC,CASSEVGTSLTYGYTF
TRBD2,TRBV2,NA,TRBJ2-1,TGTGCCAGCACCGAATCTGTAGCGGGTTACAATGAGCAGTTCTTC,CASTESVAGYNEQFF
TRBD1,TRBV11-2,NA,TRBJ1-5,TGTGCCAGCAGCTTGCAGGGGGCTGGCCAGCCCCAGCATTTT,CASSLQGAGQPQHF
TRBD2,TRBV7-2,NA,TRBJ2-7,TGTGCCAGCAGCTTAGCTCCGGGACTAGCGGGAGGGCTCGAGCAGTACTTC,CASSLAPGLAGGLEQYF
NA,TRBV4-3,NA,TRBJ2-2,TGCGCCAGCAGCCAACTCCCGACGGCAGGGTCCTACACCGGGGAGCTGTTTTTT,CASSQLPTAGSYTGELFF
NA,TRBV6-1,NA,TRBJ1-5,TGTGCCAGCACGTCAGGCGCCAATCAGCCCCAGCATTTT,CASTSGANQPQHF
NA,TRBV6-5,few,TRBJ1-1,TGTGCCAGCACTCTTTCGACAGAGAACACTGAAGCTTTCTTT,CASTLSTENTEAFF
TRBD2,TRBV10-3,NA,TRBJ2-3,TGTGCCATCAGCGCCGGGACTAGCGACAGAAACACAGATACGCAGTATTTT,CAISAGTSDRNTDTQYF
NA,TRBV6-1,NA,TRBJ2-5,TGTGCCAGCAGTGAATGGTTTCGGGGAGGAGAGACCCAGTACTTC,CASSEWFRGGETQYF
TRBD2,TRBV19,NA,TRBJ2-3,TGTGCCAGTAGTATACTTACTAGCGGGGGGGTCTTGGGCACAGATACGCAGTATTTT,CASSILTSGGVLGTDTQYF
NA,TRBV7-9,NA,TRBJ2-1,TGTGCCAGCAGCTTGTTTAGCGTCTACAATGAGCAGTTCTTC,CASSLFSVYNEQFF
NA,TRBV19,NA,TRBJ1-3,TGTGCCAGTAGTATAGATCTCCAGGCCGCCGGGAGTGGAAACACCATATATTTT,CASSIDLQAAGSGNTIYF
TRBD2,TRBV7-2,NA,TRBJ2-2,TGTGCCAGCAGCCCCGGACTAGCGGGAGGGTTCACCGGGGAGCTGTTTTTT,CASSPGLAGGFTGELFF
NA,TRBV30,NA,TRBJ1-5,TGTGCCTGGAGTGGGGGCGGTCAGCCCCAGCATTTT,CAWSGGGQPQHF
NA,TRBV19,NA,TRBJ1-5,TGTGCCAGTAGTCTCGGGGTTCAAGTTCAGCCCCAGCATTTT,CASSLGVQVQPQHF
NA,TRBV13,NA,TRBJ2-1,TGTGCCAGCAGCTTAGAGCCAGGACTCGATGAGCAGTTCTTC,CASSLEPGLDEQFF
NA,TRBV5-1,NA,TRBJ1-3,TGCGCCAGCAGCTTGGATTCGGTCTCTGGAAACACCATATATTTT,CASSLDSVSGNTIYF
TRBD1,TRBV6-5,NA,TRBJ2-3,TGTGCCAGCAGTTACGGACAGGAGAGCACAGATACGCAGTATTTT,CASSYGQESTDTQYF
NA,TRBV7-9,NA,TRBJ1-2,TGTGCCAGCAGCTCCGTTCGACAGGCGACAAGAGGCTACACCTTC,CASSSVRQATRGYTF
TRBD2,TRBV25-1,few,TRBJ2-3,TGTGCCAGCAGTGAAAATAGGGGACTAGCGGGAGCAGATACGCAGTATTTT,CASSENRGLAGADTQYF
NA,TRBV25-1,NA,TRBJ1-6,TGTGCCAGCAGTCCTCCAATGGTGTCCTCGCGAGGTTCACCCCTCCACTTT,CASSPPMVSSRGSPLHF
NA,TRBV7-2,NA,TRBJ1-2,TGTGCCAGCAGCCCCCGGCTCTCGGGTGGCTACACCTTC,CASSPRLSGGYTF
TRBD2,TRBV5-1,NA,TRBJ2-7,TGCGCCAGCAGCTTGGGGACTAGCGGGAGTCTCGGGGAGCAGTACTTC,CASSLGTSGSLGEQYF
TRBD2,TRBV4-3,few,TRBJ2-4,TGCGCCAGCAGCCCCCGGGGGGGGGTTCTCGAAAACATTCAGTACTTC,CASSPRGGVLENIQYF
TRBD1,TRBV29-1,NA,TRBJ1-1,TGCAGCGTTGAAGGACCCCGCCAGGGGGTAACGGCTTTCTTT,CSVEGPRQGVTAFF
TRBD1,TRBV4-1,NA,TRBJ1-3,TGCGCCAGCAGCCAAGGACAGGGGAGCGGAAACACCATATATTTT,CASSQGQGSGNTIYF
NA,TRBV12-5,NA,TRBJ2-1,TGTGCTAGTGGCCTTGGGGTAGTTGGTGCAGGGGCCCTATCGGTTGTCGGGAACAATGAGCAGTTCTTC,CASGLGVVGAGALSVVGNNEQFF
NA,TRBV7-2,NA,TRBJ1-4,TGTGCCAGCAGCTTACAGGGTAGTAATGAAAAACTGTTTTTT,CASSLQGSNEKLFF
TRBD1,TRBV27,few,TRBJ1-1,TGTGCCAGCAATTCCGGGACAGAAGAAGGTTTGGGCACTGAAGCTTTCTTT,CASNSGTEEGLGTEAFF
TRBD1,TRBV14,few,TRBJ1-1,TGTGCCAGCAGCCAGCAGGGGGGAGACACTGAAGCTTTCTTT,CASSQQGGDTEAFF
NA,TRBV30,NA,TRBJ1-4,TGTGCCTGGAGTGTAGGAGGGAAAGAGGGAAAACTGTTTTTT,CAWSVGGKEGKLFF
TRBD2,TRBV2,NA,TRBJ2-7,TGTGCCAGCAAAGGACTAGCGGGCGCCTACGAGCAGTACTTC,CASKGLAGAYEQYF
NA,TRBV5-6,few,TRBJ2-7,TGTGCCAGCAGCTTGGCGCCCCGAGAGGGTTACGAGCAGTACTTC,CASSLAPREGYEQYF
TRBD2,TRBV27,NA,TRBJ2-1,TGTGCCAGCAGTTACAGCGGGGGGGCGTTCAATGAGCAGTTCTTC,CASSYSGGAFNEQFF
NA,TRBV7-9,few,TRBJ1-1,TGTGCCAGCAGCCCGAGAGGAATGAACACTGAAGCTTTCTTT,CASSPRGMNTEAFF
NA,TRBV7-2,NA,TRBJ2-1,TGTGCCAGCAGCTTAGGATACTATGAGCAGTTCTTC,CASSLGYYEQFF
TRBD2,TRBV5-5,NA,TRBJ2-1,TGTGCCAGCAGCTTTCTTACTAGCGGCGGTGAGCAGTTCTTC,CASSFLTSGGEQFF
NA,TRBV6-5,NA,TRBJ2-5,TGTGCCAGCAGTTACGGGGGGTACCAAGAGACCCAGTACTTC,CASSYGGYQETQYF
TRBD1,TRBV5-1,few,TRBJ2-5,TGCGCCAGCAGCTTGGCCGGGACAGGGGAAGAGACCCAGTACTTC,CASSLAGTGEETQYF
TRBD1,TRBV9,NA,TRBJ1-1,TGTGCCAGCAGAAGAGGGACAGGGGGAAAGAACACTGAAGCTTTCTTT,CASRRGTGGKNTEAFF
NA,TRBV2,NA,TRBJ2-1,TGTGCCAGCAGTGTTAGCCTTCCCCAATATGAGCAGTTCTTC,CASSVSLPQYEQFF
NA,TRBV7-2,NA,TRBJ1-1,TGTGCCAGCAGTTACGTGGGGGGAGCTTTCTTT,CASSYVGGAFF
TRBD2,TRBV6-5,NA,TRBJ2-3,TGTGCCAGCAGTTCTCGGACTAGCGGGGCGGATACGCAGTATTTT,CASSSRTSGADTQYF
TRBD1,TRBV6-1,NA,TRBJ1-1,TGTGCCAGCAGTGCGGGGACAGGGTACACTGAAGCTTTCTTT,CASSAGTGYTEAFF
NA,TRBV5-4,NA,TRBJ2-7,TGTGCCAGCAGCTCATGGGGGGCGGGAGTGAGATCCTACGAGCAGTACTTC,CASSSWGAGVRSYEQYF
TRBD1,TRBV7-9,NA,TRBJ1-1,TGTGCCAGCAGCTTAAGCCAGGGGGCCGGCACTGAAGCTTTCTTT,CASSLSQGAGTEAFF
TRBD2,TRBV19,NA,TRBJ2-1,TGTGCCAGTAGTCGGACTAGGTCCCTTTTGAATGAGCAGTTCTTC,CASSRTRSLLNEQFF
TRBD1,TRBV19,NA,TRBJ1-1,TGTGCCAGTAGTATGACAGGGGGGAACACTGAAGCTTTCTTT,CASSMTGGNTEAFF
NA,TRBV30,NA,TRBJ1-1,TGTGCCTGGAGTGTTGGGGGAGGCACTGAAGCTTTCTTT,CAWSVGGGTEAFF
NA,TRBV19,NA,TRBJ1-1,TGTGCCTCCTCTAGACAGGAGGTTAATGAAGCTTTCTTT,CASSRQEVNEAFF
NA,TRBV4-1,NA,TRBJ2-7,TGCGCCAGCAGCCAATTTGCGGGTATGACCTACGAGCAGTACTTC,CASSQFAGMTYEQYF
TRBD1,TRBV2,NA,TRBJ1-2,TGTGCCAGCAGTGAGGGGCAGGGGGGTCAAGGCTACACCTTC,CASSEGQGGQGYTF
NA,TRBV27,NA,TRBJ1-5,TGTGCCAGCAGCCTCACCCGGACAGAAGATCAGCCCCAGCATTTT,CASSLTRTEDQPQHF